This TCR beta chain was found in a study of shared clonotypes between healthy human individuals. Study background: Researchers assigned three CD4 naive, three CD4 memory, two CD8 naive and one CD8 memory plate to each donor. Study results and caveats: Clonotype sharing among donors was thought likely to change with sequencing depth.

The assay used deep level. Splitting of each subset's genomic DNA was done evenly across several immunoSEQ plates. Repertoires were generated with immunoSEQ multiplex PCR, while TCRdb's copy carries only in-frame clones and drops some. The sample consists of 2 million to 2.5 million clones, nearly 97% of them appearing once. As concerns this clone: Its antigen is currently unknown.

The receptor was isolated from a man between 18 and 35 years old in good health. The specimen was naive CD4+ T cells sorted from blood. As for subset: CD45RA+ positively selected.

The CDR3 coding sequence is TGTGCCAGCAGTTACTTGACAGAAAATGAAAAACTGTTTTTT. This gives the protein CASSYLTENEKLFF. This chain connects TRBV6-6 to TRBJ1-4; possible D gene TRBD1, 5 bases. The CDR3 totals 14 residues. The germline V gene has CDR1 MNHNY and CDR2 SVGAGI (reference sequence). The V end lost 1 base, the J end lost 5 bases, and 8 bases lay between the germline ends.